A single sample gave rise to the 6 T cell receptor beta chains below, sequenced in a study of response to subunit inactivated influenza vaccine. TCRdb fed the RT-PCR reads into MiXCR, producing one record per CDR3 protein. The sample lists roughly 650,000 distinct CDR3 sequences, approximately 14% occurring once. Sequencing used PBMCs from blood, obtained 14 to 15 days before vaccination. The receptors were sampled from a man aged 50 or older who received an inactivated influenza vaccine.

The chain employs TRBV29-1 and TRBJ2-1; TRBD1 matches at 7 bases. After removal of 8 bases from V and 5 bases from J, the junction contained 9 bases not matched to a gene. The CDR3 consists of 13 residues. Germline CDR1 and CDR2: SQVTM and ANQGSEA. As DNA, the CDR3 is TGCAGCTCTACTGGACAGGTCAACAATGAGCAGTTCTTC. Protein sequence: CSSTGQVNNEQFF.

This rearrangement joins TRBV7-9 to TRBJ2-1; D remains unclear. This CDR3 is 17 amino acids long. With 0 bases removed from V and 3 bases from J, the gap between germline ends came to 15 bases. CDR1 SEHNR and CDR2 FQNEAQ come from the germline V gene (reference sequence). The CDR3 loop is CASSLARGIIGYNEQFF. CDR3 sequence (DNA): TGTGCCAGCAGCTTAGCGCGTGGGATTATAGGCTACAATGAGCAGTTCTTC.

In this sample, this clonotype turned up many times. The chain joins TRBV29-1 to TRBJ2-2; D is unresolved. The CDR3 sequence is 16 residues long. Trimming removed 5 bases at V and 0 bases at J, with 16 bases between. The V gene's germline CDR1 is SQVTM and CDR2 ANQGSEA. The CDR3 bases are TGCAGCGTTTCAGTACCCAATTCCCCGAACACCGGGGAGCTGTTTTTT. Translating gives CSVSVPNSPNTGELFF.

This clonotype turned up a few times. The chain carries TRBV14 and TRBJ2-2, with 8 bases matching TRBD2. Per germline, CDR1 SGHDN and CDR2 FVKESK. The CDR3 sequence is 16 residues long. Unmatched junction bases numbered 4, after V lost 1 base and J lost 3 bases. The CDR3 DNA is TGTGCCAGCAGCCAAGTATTAGCGGGATACACCGGGGAGCTGTTTTTT. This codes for CASSQVLAGYTGELFF.

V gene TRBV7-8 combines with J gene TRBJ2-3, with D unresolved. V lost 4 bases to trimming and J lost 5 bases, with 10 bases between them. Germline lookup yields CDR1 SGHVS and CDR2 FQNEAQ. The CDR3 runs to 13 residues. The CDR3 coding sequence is TGTGCCAGCAGCTCCTCGAGGAGAGATACGCAGTATTTT. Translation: CASSSSRRDTQYF.

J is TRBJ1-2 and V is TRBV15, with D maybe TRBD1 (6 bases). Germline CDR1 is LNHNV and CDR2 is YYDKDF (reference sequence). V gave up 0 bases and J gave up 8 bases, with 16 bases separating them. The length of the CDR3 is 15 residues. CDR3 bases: TGTGCCACCAGCAGAGATACAGGGAGGAGTGGAGGCTACACCTTC. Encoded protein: CATSRDTGRSGGYTF.